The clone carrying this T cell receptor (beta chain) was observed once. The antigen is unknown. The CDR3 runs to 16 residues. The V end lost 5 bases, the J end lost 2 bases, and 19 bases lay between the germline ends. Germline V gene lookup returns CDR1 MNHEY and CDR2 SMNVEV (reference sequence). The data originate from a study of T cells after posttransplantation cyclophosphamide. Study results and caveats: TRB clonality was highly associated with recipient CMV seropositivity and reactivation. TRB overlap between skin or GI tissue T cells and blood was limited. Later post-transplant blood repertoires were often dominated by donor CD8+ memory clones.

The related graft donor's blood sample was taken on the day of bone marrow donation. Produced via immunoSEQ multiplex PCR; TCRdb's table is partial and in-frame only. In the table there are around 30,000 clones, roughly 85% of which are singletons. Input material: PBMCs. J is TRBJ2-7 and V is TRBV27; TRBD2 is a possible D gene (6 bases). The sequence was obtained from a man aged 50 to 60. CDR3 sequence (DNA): TGTGCCAGCAGTAGTATTGACGGAGGGCCTCCCTACGAGCAGTACTTC. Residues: CASSSIDGGPPYEQYF.